The entry that follows covers one T cell receptor (beta chain) sequence. As yet, its antigen is unknown. This CDR3 contains 15 residues. Trimming took 0 bases from V and 7 from J, leaving 10 bases between them. Germline lookup yields CDR1 MGHRA and CDR2 YSYEKL. This specimen belongs to a study of T cells and copy number aberrations in small-cell lung cancer. Patients with resected limited-stage small-cell lung cancer, operated 2008 to 2020. Broader study findings: Most clones, roughly 79.9-98%, were restricted to a single tumor region. The study's sample size was small, so findings need validation. Compared with adjacent lung tissue, tumors had lower T-cell richness and clonality and non-significantly lower density.

Measured with immunoSEQ multiplex PCR; TCRdb has only the in-frame clones, and not every one. This table holds about 1,300 clones, around 85% found once. The TCR originated in a man in his 60s with small cell lung cancer. The sample comprised tumor tissue. The gene calls are TRBV4-1 and TRBJ1-6; D unclear. This CDR3 is CASSQDPQPNSPLHF. In nucleotides, the CDR3 is TGCGCCAGCAGCCAAGATCCCCAGCCCAATTCACCCCTCCACTTT.